The 9 T cell receptor beta chains listed next were all sequenced from one sample in a study of T-cell reconstitution after alpha-beta-depleted transplantation in children. For TCRbeta, the library was prepared with unique molecular identifiers. Using its own MiXCR run on the PCR reads, TCRdb lists one record per CDR3 protein. The data show about 980,000 distinct CDR3 sequences, roughly 31% seen once. Here the sequenced sample was PBMCs, mostly from graft donor cells, taken 360 days after TCRalphabeta/CD19-depleted stem cell transplant. The receptor source for this set is a boy under two years old who had a stem cell transplant for SCID, so the T cells may come from the graft donor.

V usage is TRBV4-1 and J usage is TRBJ2-1, with D maybe TRBD1 (6 bases). CDR3 length: 13 residues. The germline V gene has CDR1 MGHRA and CDR2 YSYEKL. Trimming pared 4 bases from V and 12 bases from J, leaving 16 bases between. The CDR3 spells CASSPQGHRGQFF. The CDR3, as DNA: TGCGCCAGCAGCCCTCAGGGACATCGCGGGCAGTTCTTC.

The V gene is TRBV20-1, the J gene TRBJ1-1, with a possible D match to TRBD1 (6 bases). The CDR3 runs to 14 residues. Between the trimmed V and J ends, which lost 5 bases and 1 base, there was a span of 14 bases. Per germline, CDR1 DFQATT and CDR2 SNEGSKA (reference sequence). Here the CDR3 DNA reads TGCAGTGCTTTATCCGGGGGCGCGAACACTGAAGCTTTCTTT. The encoded protein is CSALSGGANTEAFF.

This chain joins TRBV20-1 and TRBJ1-6; D is possibly TRBD1 (5 bases). The germline V and J ends were trimmed by 1 base and 0 bases, with 7 bases remaining between them. The CDR3 is 15 amino acids. The germline gives CDR1 DFQATT, CDR2 SNEGSKA (reference sequence). This CDR3 is CSARVGGSYNSPLHF. The CDR3 DNA is TGCAGTGCTAGAGTGGGGGGCTCCTATAATTCACCCCTCCACTTT.

This clonotype showed up just a few times. The V gene is TRBV3-1, the J gene TRBJ2-5; D is ambiguous. The CDR3 is 15 residues long. Trimming left V 4 bases short and J 1 base short, with 13 bases between. Germline CDR1 LGHDT, CDR2 YNNKEL (reference sequence). The CDR3 spells CASSRQQRTQETQYF. In nucleotides, the CDR3 is TGTGCCAGCAGCCGGCAACAGAGGACCCAAGAGACCCAGTACTTC.

The rearrangement uses TRBV20-1 and TRBJ2-7; TRBD2 aligns across 10 bases. V was clipped by 2 bases and J by 5 bases; unmatched bases: 6. Germline lookup yields CDR1 DFQATT and CDR2 SNEGSKA (reference sequence). The CDR3 covers 14 residues. The CDR3 DNA is TGCAGTGCTAGAACGAGCGGGGGGGCACACGAGCAGTACTTC. Its protein is CSARTSGGAHEQYF.

CDR3 sequence (DNA): TGCGCCAGCAGCTTGGACGCGGCTTTGAACACTGAAGCTTTCTTT. This encodes CASSLDAALNTEAFF. The chain recombines TRBV5-1 with TRBJ1-1, with D unclear. CDR1 SGHRS and CDR2 YFSETQ come from the germline V gene. The CDR3 sequence is 15 residues long. V was cut by 0 bases and J by 0 bases, with 9 bases left in between.

The chain couples TRBV30 to TRBJ2-1; possibly TRBD2 for D (6 bases). The CDR3 has 14 amino acids. V lost 5 bases and J 4 bases, leaving 15 bases between the germline ends. CDR1 is GTSNPN and CDR2 is SVGIG in the germline V gene (reference sequence). The CDR3 DNA follows: TGTGCCTGGGTTACCGGGACTCTTTACAATGAGCAGTTCTTC. It translates to CAWVTGTLYNEQFF. Complete variable domain (other parts from reference TRBV30 and TRBJ2-1): SQTIHQWPATLVQPVGSPLSLECTVEGTSNPNLYWYRQAAGRGLQLLFYSVGIGQISSEVPQNLSASRPQDRQFILSSKKLLLSDSGFYLCAWVTGTLYNEQFFGPGTRLTVL.

This chain links TRBV5-1 with TRBJ2-1, with 15 positions matching TRBD2. Germline V gives CDR1 SGHRS, CDR2 YFSETQ. V lost 6 bases, J lost 0 bases, and 10 bases stayed unmatched. The CDR3 loop spans 19 amino acids. CDR3 in DNA: TGCGCCAGCAACAATATCGGGACTAGCGGGGGGAGCTCCTACAATGAGCAGTTCTTC. It codes for CASNNIGTSGGSSYNEQFF.

The rearrangement links TRBV5-1 to TRBJ1-2; tentatively, D is TRBD1 (6 bases). Germline CDR1 is SGHRS and CDR2 is YFSETQ. Between the trimmed V and J ends, which lost 1 base and 5 bases, there was a span of 12 bases. The CDR3 sequence is 14 residues long. The CDR3 bases are TGCGCCAGCAGCTTGTGGGACACCTTATATGGCTACACCTTC. Protein sequence: CASSLWDTLYGYTF. The variable domain in full, completed from reference TRBV5-1 and TRBJ1-2, reads KAGVTQTPRYLIKTRGQQVTLSCSPISGHRSVSWYQQTPGQGLQFLFEYFSETQRNKGNFPGRFSGRQFSNSRSEMNVSTLELGDSALYLCASSLWDTLYGYTFGSGTRLTVV.